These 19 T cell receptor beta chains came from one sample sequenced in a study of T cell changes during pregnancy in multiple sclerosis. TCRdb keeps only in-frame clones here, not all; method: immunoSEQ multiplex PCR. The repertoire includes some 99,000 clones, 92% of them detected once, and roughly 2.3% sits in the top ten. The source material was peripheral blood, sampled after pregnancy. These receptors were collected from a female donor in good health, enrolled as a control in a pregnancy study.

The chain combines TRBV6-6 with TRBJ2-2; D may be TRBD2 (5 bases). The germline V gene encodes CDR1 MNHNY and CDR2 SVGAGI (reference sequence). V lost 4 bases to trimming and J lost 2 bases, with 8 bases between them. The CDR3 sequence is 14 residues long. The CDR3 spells CASSSRGNTGELFF. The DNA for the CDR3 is TGTGCCAGCAGTTCCCGGGGAAACACCGGGGAGCTGTTTTTT.

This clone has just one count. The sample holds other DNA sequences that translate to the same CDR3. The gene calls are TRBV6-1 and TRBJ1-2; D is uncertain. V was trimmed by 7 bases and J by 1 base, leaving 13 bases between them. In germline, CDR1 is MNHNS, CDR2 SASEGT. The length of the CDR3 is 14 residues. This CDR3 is CASNLDRGNYGYTF. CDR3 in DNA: TGTGCCAGCAATCTCGACCGGGGTAACTATGGCTACACCTTC.

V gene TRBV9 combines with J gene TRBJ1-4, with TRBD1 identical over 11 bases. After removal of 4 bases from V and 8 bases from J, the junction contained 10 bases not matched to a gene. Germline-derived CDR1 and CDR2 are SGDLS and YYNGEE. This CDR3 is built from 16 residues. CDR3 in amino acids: CASSTQSGTGGEKLFF. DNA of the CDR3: TGTGCCAGCAGCACCCAGTCCGGGACAGGGGGAGAAAAACTGTTTTTT.

The CDR3 DNA reads as TGTGCCAGCAGCGTATTCAGCGGGAGGGCTCAGAGCTCCTACAATGAGCAGTTCTTC. Residues: CASSVFSGRAQSSYNEQFF. The chain has TRBV9 and TRBJ2-1, with 10 bases lining up with TRBD2. The germline CDR1 and CDR2 sequences are SGDLS and YYNGEE. V lost 1 base to trimming and J lost 0 bases; unmatched junction nucleotides: 10. The CDR3 has 19 amino acids.

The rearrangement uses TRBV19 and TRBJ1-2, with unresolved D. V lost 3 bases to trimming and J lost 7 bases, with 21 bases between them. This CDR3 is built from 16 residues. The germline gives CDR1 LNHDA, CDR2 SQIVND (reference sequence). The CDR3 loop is CASSMSLNGQEAGYTF. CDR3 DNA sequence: TGTGCCAGTAGTATGTCCCTAAACGGGCAGGAGGCTGGCTACACCTTC.

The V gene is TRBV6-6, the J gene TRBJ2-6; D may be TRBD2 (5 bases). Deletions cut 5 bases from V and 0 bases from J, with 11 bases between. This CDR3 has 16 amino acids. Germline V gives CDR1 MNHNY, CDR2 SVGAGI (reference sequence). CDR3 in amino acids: CASSGRERSGANVLTF. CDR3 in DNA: TGTGCCAGCAGTGGCCGGGAACGCTCTGGGGCCAACGTCCTGACTTTC.

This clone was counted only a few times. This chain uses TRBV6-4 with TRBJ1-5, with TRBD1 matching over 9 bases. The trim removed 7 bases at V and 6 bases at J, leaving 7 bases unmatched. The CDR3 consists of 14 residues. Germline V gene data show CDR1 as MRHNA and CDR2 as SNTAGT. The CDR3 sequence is CASIRTGDGQPQHF. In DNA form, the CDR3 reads TGTGCCAGCATCCGGACAGGGGACGGTCAGCCCCAGCATTTT.

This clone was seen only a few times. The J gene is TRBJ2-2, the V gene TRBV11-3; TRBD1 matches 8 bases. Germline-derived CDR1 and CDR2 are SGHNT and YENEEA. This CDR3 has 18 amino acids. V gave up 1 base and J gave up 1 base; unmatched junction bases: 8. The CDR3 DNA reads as TGTGCCAGCAGCTTAGCGCAGGCGGGGACAGGGAACACCGGGGAGCTGTTTTTT. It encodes CASSLAQAGTGNTGELFF.

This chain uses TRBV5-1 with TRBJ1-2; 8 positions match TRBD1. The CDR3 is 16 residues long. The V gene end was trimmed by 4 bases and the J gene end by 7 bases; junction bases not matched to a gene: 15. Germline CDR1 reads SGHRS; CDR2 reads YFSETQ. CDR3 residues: CASSPIGVQGAPGYTF. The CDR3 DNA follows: TGCGCCAGCAGCCCCATCGGGGTGCAGGGGGCGCCTGGCTACACCTTC.

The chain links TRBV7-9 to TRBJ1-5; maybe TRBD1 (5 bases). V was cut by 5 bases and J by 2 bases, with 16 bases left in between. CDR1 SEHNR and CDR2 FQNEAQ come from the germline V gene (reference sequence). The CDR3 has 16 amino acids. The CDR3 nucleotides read TGTGCCAGCAGCGCCGGAGGGGCGCGGGGCAATCAGCCCCAGCATTTT. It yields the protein CASSAGGARGNQPQHF.

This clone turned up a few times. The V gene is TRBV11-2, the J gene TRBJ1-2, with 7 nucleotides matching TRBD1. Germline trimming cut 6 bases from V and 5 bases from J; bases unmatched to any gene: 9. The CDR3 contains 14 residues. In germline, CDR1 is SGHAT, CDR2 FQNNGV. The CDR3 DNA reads TGTGCCAGCAGACAAACAGGGGACACTTATGGCTACACCTTC. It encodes CASRQTGDTYGYTF.

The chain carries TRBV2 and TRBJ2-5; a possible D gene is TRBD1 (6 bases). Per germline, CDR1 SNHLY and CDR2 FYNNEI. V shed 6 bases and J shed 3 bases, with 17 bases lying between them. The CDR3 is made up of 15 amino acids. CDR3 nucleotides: TGTGCCAGCAGCGCTCCCCAGGGGTTGGAAGAGACCCAGTACTTC. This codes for CASSAPQGLEETQYF.

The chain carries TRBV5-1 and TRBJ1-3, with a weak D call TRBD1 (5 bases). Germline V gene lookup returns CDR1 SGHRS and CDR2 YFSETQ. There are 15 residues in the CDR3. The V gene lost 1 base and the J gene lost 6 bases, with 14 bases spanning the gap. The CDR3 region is CASSLYPGTVNTIYF. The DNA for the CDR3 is TGCGCCAGCAGCTTGTACCCAGGGACTGTAAACACCATATATTTT.

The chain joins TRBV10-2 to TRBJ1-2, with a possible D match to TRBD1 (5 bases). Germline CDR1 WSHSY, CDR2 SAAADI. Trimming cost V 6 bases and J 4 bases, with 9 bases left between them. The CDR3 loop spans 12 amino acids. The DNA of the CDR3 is TGCGCCAGCAGCCCTGACAGCTATGGCTACACCTTC. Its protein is CASSPDSYGYTF.

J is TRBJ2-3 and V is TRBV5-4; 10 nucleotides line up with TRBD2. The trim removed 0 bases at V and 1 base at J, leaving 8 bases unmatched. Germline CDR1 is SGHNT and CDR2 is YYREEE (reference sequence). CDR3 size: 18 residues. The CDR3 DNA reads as TGTGCCAGCAGCTTGGGTCTAGCGGGGGCCCTAGGCACAGATACGCAGTATTTT. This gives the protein CASSLGLAGALGTDTQYF.

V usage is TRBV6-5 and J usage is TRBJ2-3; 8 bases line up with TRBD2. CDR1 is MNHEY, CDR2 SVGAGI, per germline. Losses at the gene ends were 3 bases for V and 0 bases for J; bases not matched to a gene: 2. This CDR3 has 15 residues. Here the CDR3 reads CASSYTSGSTDTQYF. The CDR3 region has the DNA TGTGCCAGCAGTTATACTAGCGGAAGCACAGATACGCAGTATTTT.

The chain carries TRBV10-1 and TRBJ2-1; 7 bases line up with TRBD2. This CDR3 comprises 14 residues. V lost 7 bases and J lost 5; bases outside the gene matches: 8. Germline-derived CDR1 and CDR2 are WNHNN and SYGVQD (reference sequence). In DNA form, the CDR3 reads TGCGCCAGCACAGAAGGGGAGGGAGACAATGAGCAGTTCTTC. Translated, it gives CASTEGEGDNEQFF.

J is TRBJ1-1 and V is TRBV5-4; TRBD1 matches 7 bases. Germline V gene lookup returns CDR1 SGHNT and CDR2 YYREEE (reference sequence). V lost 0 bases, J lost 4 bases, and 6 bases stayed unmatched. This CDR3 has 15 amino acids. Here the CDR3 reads CASSLEGARSTEAFF. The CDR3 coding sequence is TGTGCCAGCAGCTTGGAGGGGGCGCGGAGCACTGAAGCTTTCTTT. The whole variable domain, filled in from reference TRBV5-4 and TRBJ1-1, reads ETGVTQSPTHLIKTRGQQVTLRCSSQSGHNTVSWYQQALGQGPQFIFQYYREEENGRGNFPPRFSGLQFPNYSSELNVNALELDDSALYLCASSLEGARSTEAFFGQGTRLTVV.

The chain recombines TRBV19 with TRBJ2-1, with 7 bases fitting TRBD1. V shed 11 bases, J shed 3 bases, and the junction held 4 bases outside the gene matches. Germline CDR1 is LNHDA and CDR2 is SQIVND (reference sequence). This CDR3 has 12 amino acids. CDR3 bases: TGTGCCGTAAGACAGGGCTACAATGAGCAGTTCTTC. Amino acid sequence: CAVRQGYNEQFF.